This T cell receptor beta chain was identified in a study of T cell changes during pregnancy in multiple sclerosis. The assay was immunoSEQ multiplex PCR, and TCRdb's table has in-frame clones only and misses some. The table has 70,000 to 90,000 clones, 85% to 95% seen once; the top ten hold over 0.8%. Sample: peripheral blood, taken in the first trimester of pregnancy. This receptor was identified in a female donor with multiple sclerosis, enrolled in a pregnancy study.

CDR3 in amino acids: CASSYFPAGGRETQYF. The CDR3, as DNA: TGTGCCAGCAGTTACTTCCCAGCGGGAGGGAGGGAGACCCAGTACTTC. J is TRBJ2-5 and V is TRBV6-5; 10 nucleotides line up with TRBD2. The length of the CDR3 is 16 residues. Unmatched junction bases numbered 7, after V lost 1 base and J lost 5 bases. CDR1 is MNHEY, CDR2 SVGAGI, per germline.